These 11 T cell receptor beta chains share one sample of origin, sequenced in a study of shared clonotypes between healthy human individuals. TCRdb's copy holds only in-frame clones and misses some; the assay was immunoSEQ multiplex PCR. The sample carries about 730,000 clones, over 60% recorded once. The sample comprised memory CD4+ T cells sorted from blood. Subset specified: CD45RA-negative fraction. These receptors all come from a woman aged 30 to 39 in good health.

This chain joins TRBV28 and TRBJ1-4, with D possibly matching TRBD1 (5 bases). This CDR3 contains 15 residues. Between the trimmed V and J ends, which lost 1 base and 4 bases, there was a span of 10 bases. CDR1 and CDR2 (germline): MDHEN, SYDVKM. The CDR3 bases are TGTGCCAGCAGTTTATCGGGACGGCATAATGAAAAACTGTTTTTT. Its translation is CASSLSGRHNEKLFF.

The chain uses TRBV6-1 and TRBJ1-1; 8 bases align to TRBD1. With V trimmed by 6 bases and J by 2 bases, 5 bases remained unmatched. Germline-derived CDR1 and CDR2 are MNHNS and SASEGT. The CDR3 has 14 amino acids. The CDR3 reads CASRDRVRNTEAFF. The DNA for the CDR3 is TGTGCCAGCAGGGACAGGGTCCGTAACACTGAAGCTTTCTTT.

On this clone: The same CDR3 can be traced to other DNA sequences in this sample. CDR3 coding DNA: TGTGCCAGCTCTCCCCCGGCCGGGGAGCTGTTTTTT. Translated: CASSPPAGELFF. The gene calls are TRBV18 and TRBJ2-2; D gene unclear. Trimming pared 6 bases from V and 6 bases from J, leaving 8 bases between. From germline, CDR1 is KGHSH and CDR2 LQKENI. There are 12 residues in the CDR3.

The CDR3 sequence is CASRGQGANGGNTIYF. CDR3 in DNA: TGTGCCAGCAGAGGACAGGGGGCGAACGGTGGAAACACCATATATTTT. The chain combines TRBV28 with TRBJ1-3; 11 bases line up with TRBD1. Trimming at V came to 6 bases and at J to 3 bases, leaving 7 bases not matched to a gene. Germline V gene sequence: CDR1 MDHEN, CDR2 SYDVKM. This CDR3 contains 16 residues.

This chain connects TRBV30 to TRBJ2-1; tentatively, D is TRBD1 or TRBD2 (5 bases each). This CDR3 has 16 amino acids. Trimming removed 2 bases from V and 1 base from J, with 15 bases in between. CDR1 is GTSNPN, CDR2 SVGIG, per germline (reference sequence). CDR3 sequence (DNA): TGTGCCTGGAGTTACGCCGGGACGCCGTCCTACAATGAGCAGTTCTTC. Amino acids: CAWSYAGTPSYNEQFF.

V and J are TRBV19 and TRBJ2-2; D is possibly TRBD2 (6 bases). This CDR3 is built from 15 residues. Germline V gene lookup returns CDR1 LNHDA and CDR2 SQIVND (reference sequence). Between the trimmed V and J ends, which lost 8 bases and 7 bases, there was a span of 20 bases. The CDR3 bases are TGTGCCAGTGCCCGGAAAGCGGGCGGTGACGGGGAGCTGTTTTTT. Protein product: CASARKAGGDGELFF.

DNA for the CDR3: TGTGCCAGTAGTATAGATGGGGTAGCGGGACCTACCGGGGAGCTGTTTTTT. Translating it yields CASSIDGVAGPTGELFF. The gene calls are TRBV19 and TRBJ2-2; TRBD2 aligns across 8 bases. CDR1 is LNHDA and CDR2 is SQIVND in the germline V gene (reference sequence). This CDR3 spans 17 amino acids. V lost 0 bases and J lost 5; bases outside the gene matches: 8.

The V gene is TRBV15, the J gene TRBJ2-1; TRBD2 agrees at 12 bases. The germline V gene has CDR1 LNHNV and CDR2 YYDKDF (reference sequence). Trimming cost V 3 bases and J 8 bases; bases outside gene matches: 8. The CDR3 runs to 16 residues. DNA of the CDR3: TGTGCCACCAGCAGGGTGACTAGCGGGAGAGTCCATGAGCAGTTCTTC. This translates into CATSRVTSGRVHEQFF.

Only one count was recorded for this clone. The chain joins TRBV28 to TRBJ2-7; the match to TRBD1 covers 12 bases. From germline, CDR1 is MDHEN and CDR2 SYDVKM. This CDR3 spans 16 amino acids. With V trimmed by 6 bases and J by 2 bases, 8 bases remained unmatched. CDR3 in amino acids: CASSRGGTGGTYEQYF. CDR3 coding DNA: TGTGCCAGCAGCCGCGGCGGGACAGGGGGCACCTACGAGCAGTACTTC.

This chain joins TRBV2 and TRBJ2-7; 8 bases line up with TRBD1. There are 14 residues in the CDR3. CDR1 and CDR2 (germline): SNHLY, FYNNEI. With 7 bases clipped from V and 4 bases from J, the junction kept 9 bases outside the gene matches. CDR3 nucleotide sequence: TGTGCCAGCACCGCCGAGACAGGGGTTTACGAGCAGTACTTC. This encodes CASTAETGVYEQYF.

The rearrangement uses TRBV7-2 and TRBJ2-1; 12 bases align to TRBD2. This CDR3 region has 14 residues. Germline CDR1 and CDR2: SGHTA and FQGNSA. After removal of 7 bases from V and 4 bases from J, the junction contained 2 bases not matched to a gene. The CDR3: CASTGLAGYNEQFF. CDR3 DNA: TGTGCCAGCACCGGACTAGCGGGGTACAATGAGCAGTTCTTC.